Given below is one TCR beta chain in context. This sample was included in a study of blood T cell repertoires in COVID-19. CDR1 is SGHNT, CDR2 YENEEA, per germline. The CDR3 is made up of 14 amino acids. Trimming cost V 5 bases and J 4 bases, with 15 bases left between them. Seattle patients were enrolled while actively infected and followed longitudinally. In the study's own analysis: The assay estimated nucleated cells by amplifying reference gene primers. Assay: immunoSEQ multiplex PCR; the TCRdb copy retains only in-frame clones and omits some. The D gene and trimming were derived from the DNA, and the V and J assignments and clone size from that table. The sample includes fewer than 350,000 clones, roughly nine tenths seen only once; the top ten take approximately 12%.

The chain has TRBV11-3 and TRBJ2-7; D possibly corresponds to TRBD1 (6 bases). This sequence was found in a young woman with COVID-19, enrolled during active disease. The sequencing input was peripheral blood. CDR3 residues: CASSPGDLGYEQYF. The CDR3 DNA reads as TGTGCCAGCAGCCCAGGGGACCTCGGATACGAGCAGTACTTC.